This T cell receptor (beta chain) stems from a study of T cells after yellow fever vaccination. This CDR3 region has 21 residues. Germline CDR1 SGHAT, CDR2 FQNNGV. V was pared by 0 bases and J by 8 bases, with 32 bases between. TCRdb re-called the 5' RACE reads through MiXCR, storing one row per CDR3 protein. The data show about 510,000 distinct CDR3 sequences, about a fifth seen once. The specimen was PBMCs, collected roughly 20 days after the first yellow fever vaccination. The V call is TRBV11-2, the J call TRBJ2-1; D possibly corresponds to TRBD2 (6 bases). This TCR was sampled from a man aged 18 to 35 who received the YFV17D yellow fever vaccine. The CDR3 nucleotides read TGTGCCAGCAGCTTAGACTCGGTGGGAGGACGCTTCGGGGTCGTAGGGCATGAGCAGTTCTTC. This codes for CASSLDSVGGRFGVVGHEQFF.